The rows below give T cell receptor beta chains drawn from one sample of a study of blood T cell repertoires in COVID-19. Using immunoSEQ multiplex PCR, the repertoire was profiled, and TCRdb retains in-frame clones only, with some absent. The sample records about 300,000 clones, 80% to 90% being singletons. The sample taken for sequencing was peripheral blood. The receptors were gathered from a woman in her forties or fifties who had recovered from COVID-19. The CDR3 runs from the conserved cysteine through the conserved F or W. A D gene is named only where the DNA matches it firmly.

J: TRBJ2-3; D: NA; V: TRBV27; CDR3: CASSLLLTDTQYF
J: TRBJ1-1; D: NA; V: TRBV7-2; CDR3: CASSFSVGNTEAFF
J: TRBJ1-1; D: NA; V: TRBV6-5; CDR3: CASQGGGTNTEAFF
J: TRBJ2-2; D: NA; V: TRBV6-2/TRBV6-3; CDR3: CASSYDRLTGELFF
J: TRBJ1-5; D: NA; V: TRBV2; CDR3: CASSGVQGGNQPQHF
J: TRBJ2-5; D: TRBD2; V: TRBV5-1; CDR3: CASSLGPGGPNQETQYF
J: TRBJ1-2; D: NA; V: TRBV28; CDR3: CASSFRHGGRGYTF
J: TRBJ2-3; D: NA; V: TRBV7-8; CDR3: CASSLNRGGVVDTQYF
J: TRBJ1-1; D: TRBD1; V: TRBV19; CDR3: CASSIDGQGNTEAFF
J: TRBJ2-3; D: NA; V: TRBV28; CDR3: CASTPSRSTDTQYF
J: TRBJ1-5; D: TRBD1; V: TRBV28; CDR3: CASIGTGTTYSNQPQHF
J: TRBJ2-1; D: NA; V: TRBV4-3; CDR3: CASSQDRAHEQFF
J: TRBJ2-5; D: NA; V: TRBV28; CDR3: CASTNQETQYF
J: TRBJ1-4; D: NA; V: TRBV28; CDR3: CASRPDSFFNEKLFF
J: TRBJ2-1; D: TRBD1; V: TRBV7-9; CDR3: CASSNRGGQSSYNEQFF
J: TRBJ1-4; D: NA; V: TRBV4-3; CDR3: CASSQHAGKGKEKLFF
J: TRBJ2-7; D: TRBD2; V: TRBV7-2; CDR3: CASSSTPGTSYEQYF
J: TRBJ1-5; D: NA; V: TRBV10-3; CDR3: CAISPGGTNSNQPQHF
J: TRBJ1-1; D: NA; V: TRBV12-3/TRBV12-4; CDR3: CASSPQGYTEAFF
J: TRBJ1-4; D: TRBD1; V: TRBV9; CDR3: CASSVDGTDNEKLFF
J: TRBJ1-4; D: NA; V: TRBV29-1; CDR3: CSVEARAGEKLFF
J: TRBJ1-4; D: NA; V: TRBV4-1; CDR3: CASSLTTNEKLFF
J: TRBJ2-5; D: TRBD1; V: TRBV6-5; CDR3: CASSLRGQRETQYF
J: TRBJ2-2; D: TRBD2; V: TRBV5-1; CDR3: CASSAPGLAGGTGELFF
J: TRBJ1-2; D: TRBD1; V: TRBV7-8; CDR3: CASSQDRENYGYTF
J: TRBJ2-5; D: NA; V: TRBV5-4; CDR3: CASSQEVQETQYF
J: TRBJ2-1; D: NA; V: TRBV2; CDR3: CASTGFGDEQFF